Below, one T cell receptor (beta chain) is given with its context. The sample belongs to a study of cytomegalovirus exposure and HLA in healthy donors. The CDR3 is made up of 12 amino acids. With 4 bases removed from V and 8 bases from J, the gap between germline ends came to 12 bases. Germline V gene sequence: CDR1 SQVTM, CDR2 ANQGSEA. Both 60 Vbeta primers and 13 Jbeta primers went into the PCR. Here immunoSEQ multiplex PCR was the method, and the copy in TCRdb shows in-frame clones only, minus some. Among 130,000 to 150,000 clones listed, around 74% were seen once. The sequence derives from a man aged 18-30 years in good health and CMV-seropositive. The V call is TRBV29-1, the J call TRBJ2-1; the D gene is possibly TRBD1 (6 bases). Sequenced sample: PBMCs. DNA for the CDR3: TGCAGCGTTGCCCCAGGGGCCGATGAGCAGTTCTTC. Its protein product is CSVAPGADEQFF.